This T cell receptor beta chain was profiled in a study of blood T cell repertoires in COVID-19. Study-wide background: The analysed material was cDNA or gDNA that came from T cells, B-cell-depleted T cells, or PBMCs.

V lost 7 bases, J lost 11 bases, and 11 bases stayed unmatched. Germline V lookup: CDR1 GTSNPN, CDR2 SVGIG (reference sequence). The CDR3 runs 14 residues. Using immunoSEQ multiplex PCR, the repertoire was profiled, and TCRdb retains in-frame clones only, with some absent. The sample holds some 270,000 clones, approximately 84% seen once. Residents of 24 US areas, aged about 18 to 95 years, made up the participants. A case of COVID-19 had been met by exposed participants within 2 weeks before study entry. This receptor was taken from a woman in her forties or fifties who had been exposed to COVID-19. V and J are TRBV30 and TRBJ1-6; 10 nucleotides align to TRBD1. The sequenced sample consisted of PBMCs or T cells enriched from blood (not recorded which). The CDR3 here is CAFVPGQGLAPLHF. The CDR3 region has the DNA TGTGCCTTCGTCCCGGGACAGGGGTTGGCACCCCTCCACTTT.